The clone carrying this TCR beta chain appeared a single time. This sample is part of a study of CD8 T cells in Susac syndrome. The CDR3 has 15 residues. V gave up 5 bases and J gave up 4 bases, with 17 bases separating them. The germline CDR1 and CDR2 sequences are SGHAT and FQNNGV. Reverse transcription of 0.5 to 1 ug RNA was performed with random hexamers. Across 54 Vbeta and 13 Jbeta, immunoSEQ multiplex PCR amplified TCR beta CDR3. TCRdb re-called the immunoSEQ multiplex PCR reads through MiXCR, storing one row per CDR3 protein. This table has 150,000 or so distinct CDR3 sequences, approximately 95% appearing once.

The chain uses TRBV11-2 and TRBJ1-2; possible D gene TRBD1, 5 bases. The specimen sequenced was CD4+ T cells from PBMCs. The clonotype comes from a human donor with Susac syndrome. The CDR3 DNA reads TGTGCCAGCAGCCCTACCGCGCGGGGCACCTATGGCTACACCTTC. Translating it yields CASSPTARGTYGYTF.